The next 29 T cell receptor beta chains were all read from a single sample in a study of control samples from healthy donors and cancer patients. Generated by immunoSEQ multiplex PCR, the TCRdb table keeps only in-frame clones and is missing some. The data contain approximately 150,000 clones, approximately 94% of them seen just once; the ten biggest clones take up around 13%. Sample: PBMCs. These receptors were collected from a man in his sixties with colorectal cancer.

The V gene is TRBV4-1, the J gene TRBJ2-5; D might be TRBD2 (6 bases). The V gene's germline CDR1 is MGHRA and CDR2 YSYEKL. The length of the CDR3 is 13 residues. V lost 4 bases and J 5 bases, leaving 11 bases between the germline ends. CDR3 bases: TGCGCCAGCAGCCGCCGACTAGTGGAGACCCAGTACTTC. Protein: CASSRRLVETQYF.

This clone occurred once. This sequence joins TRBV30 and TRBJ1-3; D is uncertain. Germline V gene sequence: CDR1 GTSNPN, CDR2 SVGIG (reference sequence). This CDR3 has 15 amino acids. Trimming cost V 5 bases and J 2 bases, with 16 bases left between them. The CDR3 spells CAWQRPGRPGNTIYF. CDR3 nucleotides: TGTGCCTGGCAGCGACCGGGGAGGCCTGGAAACACCATATATTTT.

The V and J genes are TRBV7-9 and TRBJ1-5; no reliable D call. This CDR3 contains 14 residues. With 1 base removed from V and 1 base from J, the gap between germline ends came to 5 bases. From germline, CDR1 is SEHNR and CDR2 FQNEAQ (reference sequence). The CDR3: CASSLDLSNQPQHF. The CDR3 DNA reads TGTGCCAGCAGCTTAGATCTCAGCAATCAGCCCCAGCATTTT.

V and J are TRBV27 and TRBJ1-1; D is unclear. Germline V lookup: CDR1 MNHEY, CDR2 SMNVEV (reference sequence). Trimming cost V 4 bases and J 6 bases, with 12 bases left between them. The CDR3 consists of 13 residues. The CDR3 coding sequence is TGTGCCAGCAGTTCCTACATCGTGGCTGAAGCTTTCTTT. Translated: CASSSYIVAEAFF.

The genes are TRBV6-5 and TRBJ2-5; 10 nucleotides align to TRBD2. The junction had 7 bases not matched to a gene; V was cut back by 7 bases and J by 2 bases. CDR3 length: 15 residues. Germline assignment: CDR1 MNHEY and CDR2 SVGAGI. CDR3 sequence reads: CASTRTAGGQETQYF. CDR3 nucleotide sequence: TGTGCCAGCACGAGGACAGCGGGGGGGCAAGAGACCCAGTACTTC.

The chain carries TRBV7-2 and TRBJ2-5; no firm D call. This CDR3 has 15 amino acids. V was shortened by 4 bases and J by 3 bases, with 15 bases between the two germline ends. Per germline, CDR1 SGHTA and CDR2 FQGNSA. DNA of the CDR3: TGTGCCAGCAGCTATAGTAGAGATGCAAAAGAGACCCAGTACTTC. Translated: CASSYSRDAKETQYF.

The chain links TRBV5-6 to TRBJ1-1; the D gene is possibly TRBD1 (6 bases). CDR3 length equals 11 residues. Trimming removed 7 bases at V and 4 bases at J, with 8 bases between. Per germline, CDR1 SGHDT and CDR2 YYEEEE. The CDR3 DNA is TGTGCCAGCGAGGGGGGCACTGAAGCTTTCTTT. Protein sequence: CASEGGTEAFF. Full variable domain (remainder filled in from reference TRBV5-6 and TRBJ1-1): DAGVTQSPTHLIKTRGQQVTLRCSPKSGHDTVSWYQQALGQGPQFIFQYYEEEERQRGNFPDRFSGHQFPNYSSELNVNALLLGDSALYLCASEGGTEAFFGQGTRLTVV.

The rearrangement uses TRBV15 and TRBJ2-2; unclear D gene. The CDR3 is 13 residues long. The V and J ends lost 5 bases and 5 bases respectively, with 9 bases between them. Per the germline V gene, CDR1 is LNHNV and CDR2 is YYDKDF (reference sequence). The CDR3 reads CATSPTPTGELFF. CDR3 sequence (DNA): TGTGCCACCAGCCCAACCCCAACCGGGGAGCTGTTTTTT.

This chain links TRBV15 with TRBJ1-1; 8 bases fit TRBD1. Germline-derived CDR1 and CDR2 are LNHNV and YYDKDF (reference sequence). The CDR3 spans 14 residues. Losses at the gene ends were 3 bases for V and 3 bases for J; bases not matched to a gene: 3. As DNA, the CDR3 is TGTGCCACCAGCAGGGGACAGGCGGACACTGAAGCTTTCTTT. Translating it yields CATSRGQADTEAFF.

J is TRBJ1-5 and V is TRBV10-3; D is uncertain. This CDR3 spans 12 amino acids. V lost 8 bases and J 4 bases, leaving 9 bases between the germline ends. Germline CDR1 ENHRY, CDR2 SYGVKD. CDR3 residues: CAISEPNQPQHF. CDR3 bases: TGTGCCATCTCCGAACCTAATCAGCCCCAGCATTTT.

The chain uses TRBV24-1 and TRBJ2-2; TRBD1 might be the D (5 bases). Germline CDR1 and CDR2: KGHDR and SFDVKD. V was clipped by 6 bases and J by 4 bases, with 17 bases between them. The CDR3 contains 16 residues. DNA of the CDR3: TGTGCCACCAGTTTAGGACAAACCCCGGGCACCGGGGAGCTGTTTTTT. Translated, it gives CATSLGQTPGTGELFF.

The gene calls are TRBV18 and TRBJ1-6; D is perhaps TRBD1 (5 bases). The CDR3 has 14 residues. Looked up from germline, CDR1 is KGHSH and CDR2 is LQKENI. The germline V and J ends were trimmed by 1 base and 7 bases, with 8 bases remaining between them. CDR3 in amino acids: CASSPQGRNSPLHF. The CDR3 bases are TGTGCCAGCTCACCACAGGGGAGAAATTCACCCCTCCACTTT.

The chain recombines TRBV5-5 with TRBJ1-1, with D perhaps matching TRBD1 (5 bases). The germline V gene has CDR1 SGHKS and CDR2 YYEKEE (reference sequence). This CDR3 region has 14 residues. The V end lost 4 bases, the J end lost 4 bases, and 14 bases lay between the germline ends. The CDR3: CASSLSGGGTEAFF. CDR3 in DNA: TGTGCCAGCAGCCTCTCCGGGGGAGGCACTGAAGCTTTCTTT.

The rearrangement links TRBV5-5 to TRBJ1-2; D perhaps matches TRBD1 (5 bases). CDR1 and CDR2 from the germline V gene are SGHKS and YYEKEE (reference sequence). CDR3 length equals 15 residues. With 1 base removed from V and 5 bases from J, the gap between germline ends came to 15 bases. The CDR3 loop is CASSLTGADWYGYTF. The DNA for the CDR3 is TGTGCCAGCAGCTTGACCGGGGCCGATTGGTATGGCTACACCTTC.

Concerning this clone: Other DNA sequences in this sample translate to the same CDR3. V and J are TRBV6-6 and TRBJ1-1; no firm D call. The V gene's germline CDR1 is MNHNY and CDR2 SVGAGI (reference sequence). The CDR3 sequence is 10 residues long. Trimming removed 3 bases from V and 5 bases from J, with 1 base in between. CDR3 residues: CASSYTEAFF. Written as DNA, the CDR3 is TGTGCCAGCAGTTATACTGAAGCTTTCTTT.

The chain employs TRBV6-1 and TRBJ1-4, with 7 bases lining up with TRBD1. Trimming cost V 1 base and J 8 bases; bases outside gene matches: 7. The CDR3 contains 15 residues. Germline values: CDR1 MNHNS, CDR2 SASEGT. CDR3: CASSEGWTGREKLFF. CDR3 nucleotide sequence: TGTGCCAGCAGTGAAGGGTGGACAGGTCGGGAAAAACTGTTTTTT.

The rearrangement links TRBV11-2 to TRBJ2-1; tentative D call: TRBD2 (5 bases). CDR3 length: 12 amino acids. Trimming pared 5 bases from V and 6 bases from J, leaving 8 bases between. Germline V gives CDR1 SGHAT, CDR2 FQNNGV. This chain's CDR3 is CASSPDSNEQFF. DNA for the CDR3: TGTGCCAGCAGCCCGGACTCCAATGAGCAGTTCTTC. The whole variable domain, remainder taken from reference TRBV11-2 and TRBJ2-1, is EAGVAQSPRYKIIEKRQSVAFWCNPISGHATLYWYQQILGQGPKLLIQFQNNGVVDDSQLPKDRFSAERLKGVDSTLKIQPAKLEDSAVYLCASSPDSNEQFFGPGTRLTVL.

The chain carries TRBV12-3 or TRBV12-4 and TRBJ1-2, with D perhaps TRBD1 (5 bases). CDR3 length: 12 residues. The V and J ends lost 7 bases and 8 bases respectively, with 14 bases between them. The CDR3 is CASNHGDGGYTF. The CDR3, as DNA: TGTGCCAGCAACCACGGGGACGGGGGCTACACCTTC.

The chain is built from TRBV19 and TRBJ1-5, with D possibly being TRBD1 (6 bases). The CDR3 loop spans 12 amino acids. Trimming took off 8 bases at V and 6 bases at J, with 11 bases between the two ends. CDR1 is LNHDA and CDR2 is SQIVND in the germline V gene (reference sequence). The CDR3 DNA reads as TGTGCCAGTGGGGGGGCGGCTCAGCCCCAGCATTTT. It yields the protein CASGGAAQPQHF. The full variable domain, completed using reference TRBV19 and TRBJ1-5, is DGGITQSPKYLFRKEGQNVTLSCEQNLNHDAMYWYRQDPGQGLRLIYYSQIVNDFQKGDIAEGYSVSREKKESFPLTVTSAQKNPTAFYLCASGGAAQPQHFGDGTRLSIL.

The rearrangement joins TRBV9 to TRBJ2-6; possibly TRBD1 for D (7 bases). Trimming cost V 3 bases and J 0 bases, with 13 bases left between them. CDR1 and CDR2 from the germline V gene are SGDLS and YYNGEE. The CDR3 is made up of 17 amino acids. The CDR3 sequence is CASSGGTASSGANVLTF. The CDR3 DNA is TGTGCCAGCAGCGGCGGGACAGCAAGCTCTGGGGCCAACGTCCTGACTTTC.

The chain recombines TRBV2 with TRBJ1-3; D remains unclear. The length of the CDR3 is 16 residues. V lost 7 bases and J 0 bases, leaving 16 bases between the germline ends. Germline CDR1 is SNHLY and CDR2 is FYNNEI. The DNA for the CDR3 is TGTGCCAGCAATCTGGACCGACTGAACTCTGGAAACACCATATATTTT. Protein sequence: CASNLDRLNSGNTIYF.

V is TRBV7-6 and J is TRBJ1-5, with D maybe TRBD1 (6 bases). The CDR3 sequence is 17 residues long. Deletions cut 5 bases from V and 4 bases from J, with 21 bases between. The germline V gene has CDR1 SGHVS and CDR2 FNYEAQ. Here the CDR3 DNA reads TGTGCCAGCAGCCCCGAGACAGGCAGAGGAGGGAATCAGCCCCAGCATTTT. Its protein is CASSPETGRGGNQPQHF.

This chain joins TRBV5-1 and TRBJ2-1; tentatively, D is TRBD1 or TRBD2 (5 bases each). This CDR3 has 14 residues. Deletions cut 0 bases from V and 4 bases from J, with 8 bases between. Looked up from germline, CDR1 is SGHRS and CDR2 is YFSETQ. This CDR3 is CASSLVGVYNEQFF. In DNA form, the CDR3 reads TGCGCCAGCAGCTTGGTGGGGGTTTACAATGAGCAGTTCTTC.

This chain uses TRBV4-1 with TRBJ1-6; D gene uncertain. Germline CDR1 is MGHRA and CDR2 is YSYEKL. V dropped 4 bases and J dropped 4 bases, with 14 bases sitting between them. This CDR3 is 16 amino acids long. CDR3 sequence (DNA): TGCGCCAGCAGCCCCCGGGTAGGCCTTTATAATTCACCCCTCCACTTT. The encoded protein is CASSPRVGLYNSPLHF.

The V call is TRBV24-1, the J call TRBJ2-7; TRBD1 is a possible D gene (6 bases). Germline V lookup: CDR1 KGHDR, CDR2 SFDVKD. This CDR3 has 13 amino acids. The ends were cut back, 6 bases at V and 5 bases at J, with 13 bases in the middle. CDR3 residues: CATSMGAGNEQYF. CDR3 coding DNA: TGTGCCACCAGTATGGGGGCTGGGAACGAGCAGTACTTC.

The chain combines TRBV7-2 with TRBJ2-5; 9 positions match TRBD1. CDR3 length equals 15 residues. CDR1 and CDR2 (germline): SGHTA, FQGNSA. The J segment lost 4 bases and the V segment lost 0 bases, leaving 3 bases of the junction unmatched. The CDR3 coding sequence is TGTGCCAGCAGCTTAGCGGGGGACAGGGTAGAGACCCAGTACTTC. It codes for CASSLAGDRVETQYF.

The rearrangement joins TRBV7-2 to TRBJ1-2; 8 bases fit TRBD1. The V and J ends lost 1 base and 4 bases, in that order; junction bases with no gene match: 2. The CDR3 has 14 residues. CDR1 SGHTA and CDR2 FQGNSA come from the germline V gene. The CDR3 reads CASSLGTGIYGYTF. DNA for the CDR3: TGTGCCAGCAGCTTAGGGACAGGGATCTATGGCTACACCTTC.

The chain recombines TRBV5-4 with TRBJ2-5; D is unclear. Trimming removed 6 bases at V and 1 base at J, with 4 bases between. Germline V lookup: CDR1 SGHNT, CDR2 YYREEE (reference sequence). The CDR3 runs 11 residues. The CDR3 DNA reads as TGTGCCAGCACTGCCCAAGAGACCCAGTACTTC. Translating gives CASTAQETQYF.

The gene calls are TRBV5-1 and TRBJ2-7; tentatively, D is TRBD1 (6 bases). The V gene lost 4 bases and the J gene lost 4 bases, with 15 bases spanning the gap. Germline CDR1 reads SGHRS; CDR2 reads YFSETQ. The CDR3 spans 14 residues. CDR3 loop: CASSPTGPPYEQYF. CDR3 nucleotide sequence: TGCGCCAGCAGCCCTACAGGGCCCCCTTACGAGCAGTACTTC.